One T cell receptor beta chain is described in this entry. Its target is not known. Primers used in a second PCR of about 7 to 12 cycles were a sample-barcoded 5' primer and a J-beta primer mix. MiXCR, run by TCRdb on the 5' RACE reads, gives a single entry per CDR3 protein. The sample lists 600,000 to 1,000,000 distinct CDR3 sequences, just under 25% seen once, with 3% to 4% in the top ten. CDR1 is LGHNA, CDR2 YSLEER, per germline. V was clipped by 1 base and J by 4 bases; unmatched bases: 6. The CDR3 spans 15 residues. This record belongs to a study of blood T cells in healthy people across ages. Study-level results: PBMCs went unsorted, and a conclusive naive versus antigen-experienced comparison was therefore prevented.

The same sample was also used in a study of T cells of mothers and their children. That study reports: Slightly higher overlap, not significant, was seen in related mother-child pairs than in unrelated pairs.

The sequencing input was blood. This chain links TRBV4-3 with TRBJ2-7; TRBD2 aligns across 8 bases. The sequence was obtained from a boy aged 5 to 17 in good health. The CDR3 DNA is TGCGCCAGCAGCCAAGCGGGGGGGGGTGGATACGAGCAGTACTTC. Translation: CASSQAGGGGYEQYF.